This T cell receptor beta chain was sequenced in a study of long-term antiretroviral therapy in people with HIV. Findings of the study overall: Comparison with controls showed narrower CDR3 length ranges in HIV repertoires.

immunoSEQ v3.0 was run at survey level. The assay was immunoSEQ multiplex PCR, and TCRdb's table has in-frame clones only and misses some. Among around 40,000 clones, around 88% were seen once, and the ten largest hold around 3.9%. Germline V lookup: CDR1 MNHEY, CDR2 SMNVEV (reference sequence). Unmatched junction bases numbered 7, after V lost 2 bases and J lost 6 bases. The CDR3 spans 14 residues. In this sample, this clone turned up a few times. Its matching antigen is unknown. The origin of this receptor is a woman aged 18-30 years with HIV. Sequencing used unsorted PBMCs, obtained just before starting antiretroviral therapy. This chain connects TRBV27 to TRBJ2-7; 7 bases map to TRBD1. The CDR3 DNA reads TGTGCCAGCAGTTTAAGTCGAGGGGGCGCCGAGCAGTACTTC. Encoded protein: CASSLSRGGAEQYF.